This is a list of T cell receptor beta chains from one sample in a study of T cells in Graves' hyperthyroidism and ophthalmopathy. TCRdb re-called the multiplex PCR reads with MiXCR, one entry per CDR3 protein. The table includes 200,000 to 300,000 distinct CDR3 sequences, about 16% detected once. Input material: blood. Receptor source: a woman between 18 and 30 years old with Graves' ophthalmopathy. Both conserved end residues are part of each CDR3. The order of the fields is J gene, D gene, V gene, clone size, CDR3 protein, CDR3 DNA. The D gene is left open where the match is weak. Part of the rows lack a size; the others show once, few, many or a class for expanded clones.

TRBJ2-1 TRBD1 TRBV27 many CASSFDRTGGVSGEQFF TGTGCCAGCAGTTTTGACAGGACAGGCGGTGTTAGTGGTGAGCAGTTCTTC
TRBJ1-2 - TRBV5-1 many CASSLDRDYGYTF TGCGCCAGCAGCTTGGACAGGGATTATGGCTACACCTTC
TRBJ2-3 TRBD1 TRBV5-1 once CAGSPTGVGTDTQYF TGCGCCGGCAGCCCGACAGGGGTTGGGACAGATACGCAGTATTTT
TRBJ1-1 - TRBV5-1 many CASSLGMRGTEAFF TGCGCCAGCAGCTTGGGGATGAGGGGGACTGAAGCTTTCTTT
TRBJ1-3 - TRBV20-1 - CSASSSGGNTIYF TGCAGTGCTAGCTCCTCTGGGGGAAACACCATATATTTT
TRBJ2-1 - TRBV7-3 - CASSLTVGRVEGQFF TGTGCCAGCAGCTTAACCGTGGGCAGGGTAGAGGGGCAGTTCTTC
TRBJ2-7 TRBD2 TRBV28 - CASSFQTSGGSYEQYF TGTGCCAGCAGTTTCCAGACTAGCGGGGGATCCTACGAGCAGTACTTC
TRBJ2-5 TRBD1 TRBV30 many CAWNMDRARETQYF TGTGCCTGGAACATGGACAGGGCCCGGGAGACCCAGTACTTC
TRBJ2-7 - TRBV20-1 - CNARPKMRAYEQYF TGCAATGCTAGACCCAAAATGAGGGCCTACGAGCAGTACTTC
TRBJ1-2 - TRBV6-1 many CASLAGDHNYGYTF TGTGCCTCCCTCGCAGGGGACCATAACTATGGCTACACCTTC
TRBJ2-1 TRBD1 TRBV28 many CASSSKGAGEQFF TGTGCCAGCAGTTCCAAGGGGGCTGGTGAGCAGTTCTTC
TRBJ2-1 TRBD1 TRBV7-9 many CASSLPRTGGGHEQFF TGTGCCAGCAGCTTGCCCCGGACAGGGGGCGGACATGAGCAGTTCTTC
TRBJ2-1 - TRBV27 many CASSSLQIVGVEQFF TGTGCCAGCAGTTCTCTCCAAATTGTCGGGGTTGAGCAGTTCTTC
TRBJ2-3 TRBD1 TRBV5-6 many CASRYRDRGTDTQYF TGTGCCAGCAGATACCGGGACAGGGGAACAGATACGCAGTATTTT
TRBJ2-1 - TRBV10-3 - CAIGVGDRKNYNEQFF TGTGCCATCGGCGTGGGGGACCGTAAAAACTACAATGAGCAGTTCTTC
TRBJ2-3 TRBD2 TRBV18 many CASSPGLASTDTQYF TGTGCCAGCAGCCCGGGACTAGCGAGCACAGATACGCAGTATTTT
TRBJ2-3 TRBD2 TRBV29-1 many CSVVGSGGAPDTQYF TGCAGCGTTGTAGGTAGCGGGGGGGCTCCAGATACGCAGTATTTT
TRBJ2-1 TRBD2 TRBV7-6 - CASSLVVSWTSGGAGQFF TGTGCCAGCAGCTTAGTAGTGAGCTGGACTAGCGGGGGGGCCGGGCAGTTCTTC
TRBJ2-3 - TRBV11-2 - CASSRGQRSDLTDTQYF TGTGCCAGCAGCCGGGGACAAAGGAGCGACTTGACAGATACGCAGTATTTT
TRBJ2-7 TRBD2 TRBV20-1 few CSARTSGSGEQYF TGCAGTGCTAGGACTAGCGGGAGTGGCGAGCAGTACTTC
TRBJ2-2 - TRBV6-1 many CASSAAPTGELFF TGTGCCAGCAGTGCTGCCCCAACCGGGGAGCTGTTTTTT
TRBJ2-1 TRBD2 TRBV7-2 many CASSRTGTSGSRAYNEQFF TGTGCCAGCAGTCGTACCGGGACTAGCGGGAGTCGAGCCTACAATGAGCAGTTCTTC
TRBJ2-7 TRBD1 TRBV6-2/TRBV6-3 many CASSAGTGGASQYEQYF TGTGCCAGCAGTGCCGGGACAGGGGGCGCGAGTCAATACGAGCAGTACTTC
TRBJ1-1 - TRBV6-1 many CASSYSAVGNTEAFF TGTGCCAGCAGTTATTCTGCGGTGGGGAACACTGAAGCTTTCTTT
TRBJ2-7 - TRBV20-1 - CSAPLGGAKNEQYF TGCAGTGCTCCCTTGGGGGGGGCAAAGAACGAGCAGTACTTC
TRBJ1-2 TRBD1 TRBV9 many CASSVTAGGDYGYTF TGTGCCAGCAGCGTAACCGCAGGGGGCGACTATGGCTACACCTTC
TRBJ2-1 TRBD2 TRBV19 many CASGLAGVNEQFF TGTGCCAGCGGACTAGCGGGAGTGAATGAGCAGTTCTTC
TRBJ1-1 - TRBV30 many CAWSVTLWGLTEAFF TGTGCCTGGAGTGTCACTCTGTGGGGATTGACTGAAGCTTTCTTT
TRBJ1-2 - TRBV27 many CASSLRGSYGYTF TGTGCCAGCAGTTTAAGGGGGAGCTATGGCTACACCTTC
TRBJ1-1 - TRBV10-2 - CASSLAGVVNTEAFF TGCGCCAGCAGTTTAGCAGGGGTGGTGAACACTGAAGCTTTCTTT
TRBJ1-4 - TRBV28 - CASSLGHSEKLFF TGTGCCAGCAGTTTGGGACATAGTGAAAAACTGTTTTTT
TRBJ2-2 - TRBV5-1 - CASSLDQVNTGELFF TGCGCCAGCAGCTTGGATCAGGTGAACACCGGGGAGCTGTTTTTT
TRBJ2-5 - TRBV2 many CASPGTNQETQYF TGTGCCAGCCCCGGGACAAACCAAGAGACCCAGTACTTC
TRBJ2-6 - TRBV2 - CASRDEVSGANVLTF TGTGCCAGCAGGGATGAAGTCTCTGGGGCCAACGTCCTGACTTTC
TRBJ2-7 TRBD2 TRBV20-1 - CSAPSGGIPYEQYF TGCAGTGCTCCTAGCGGGGGAATACCCTACGAGCAGTACTTC